The 21 T cell receptor beta chains below were found in one sample sequenced in a study of technical replicates of blood from a handful of donors. Measured with immunoSEQ multiplex PCR; TCRdb has only the in-frame clones, and not every one. This table has almost 65,000 clones, around 85% appearing once. Specimen: PBMCs. The receptors here all came from a human donor in good health. Some clones in this sample may be carry-over from other donors' samples.

The chain carries TRBV7-9 and TRBJ1-4; 10 nucleotides align to TRBD1. The trim removed 5 bases at V and 7 bases at J, leaving 4 bases unmatched. The V gene's germline CDR1 is SEHNR and CDR2 FQNEAQ (reference sequence). CDR3 length: 14 amino acids. CDR3 residues: CASSPDRGSEKLFF. CDR3 in DNA: TGTGCCAGCAGCCCGGACAGGGGGTCTGAAAAACTGTTTTTT.

The V and J genes are TRBV19 and TRBJ2-4, with 7 bases lining up with TRBD2. Per germline, CDR1 LNHDA and CDR2 SQIVND (reference sequence). CDR3 length: 16 residues. V gave up 9 bases and J gave up 2 bases; unmatched junction bases: 13. CDR3: CASRDWGGETKNIQYF. DNA of the CDR3: TGTGCCAGCAGAGATTGGGGGGGGGAGACCAAAAACATTCAGTACTTC.

The V call is TRBV15, the J call TRBJ2-3; 14 bases line up with TRBD2. Trimming took 0 bases from V and 7 from J; bases not matched to a gene: 6. The CDR3 contains 17 residues. CDR1 is LNHNV, CDR2 YYDKDF, per germline (reference sequence). Written as DNA, the CDR3 is TGTGCCACCAGCAGAGATGTTAGACTAGCGGGGGGGAATACGCAGTATTTT. Its protein product is CATSRDVRLAGGNTQYF.

This chain joins TRBV6-1 and TRBJ2-7, with 9 bases lining up with TRBD1. The junction had 10 bases not matched to a gene; V was cut back by 8 bases and J by 5 bases. In germline, CDR1 is MNHNS, CDR2 SASEGT. The CDR3 is 14 residues long. The CDR3 loop reads CASLRDRESDEQYF. Here the CDR3 DNA reads TGTGCCAGCCTAAGGGACAGGGAATCGGACGAGCAGTACTTC.

This clone was seen a handful of times. The V and J genes are TRBV30 and TRBJ1-2; D call uncertain. The CDR3 totals 14 residues. Germline V gene data show CDR1 as GTSNPN and CDR2 as SVGIG (reference sequence). Trimming removed 4 bases from V and 2 bases from J, with 14 bases in between. The CDR3 DNA is TGTGCCTGGAAGGTGGACTCGCAAAACTATGGCTACACCTTC. Residues: CAWKVDSQNYGYTF.

This chain links TRBV6-5 with TRBJ1-1; tentatively, D is TRBD1 (6 bases). CDR1 and CDR2 from the germline V gene are MNHEY and SVGAGI. This CDR3 is built from 13 residues. V was clipped by 9 bases and J by 5 bases, with 16 bases between them. The CDR3 loop reads CASLGGGWTEAFF. CDR3 coding DNA: TGTGCCAGTCTAGGGGGGGGTTGGACTGAAGCTTTCTTT.

CDR3 nucleotides: TGTGCCAGCAGTGAAGTAGCGGGTGGGTACAATGAGCAGTTCTTC. Protein product: CASSEVAGGYNEQFF. This chain links TRBV2 with TRBJ2-1; 7 nucleotides line up with TRBD2. This CDR3 has 15 amino acids. V shed 1 base, J shed 4 bases, and the junction held 4 bases outside the gene matches. Germline V gives CDR1 SNHLY, CDR2 FYNNEI.

CDR3 region: CASSLGGRSTDTQYF. The CDR3 DNA follows: TGTGCCAGCAGCTTAGGCGGGAGGAGCACAGATACGCAGTATTTT. The genes are TRBV7-2 and TRBJ2-3; 8 bases align to TRBD2. V gave up 1 base and J gave up 0 bases; unmatched junction bases: 0. From germline, CDR1 is SGHTA and CDR2 FQGNSA. The CDR3 has 15 amino acids.

There are a few counts of this clone. This chain connects TRBV4-1 to TRBJ2-6; 7 bases fit TRBD1. V shed 4 bases and J 0 bases; nucleotides not matched to a gene: 3. The CDR3 extends over 16 amino acids. Germline V gene sequence: CDR1 MGHRA, CDR2 YSYEKL. DNA of the CDR3: TGCGCCAGCAGCCCTGCAGGGGGCTCTGGGGCCAACGTCCTGACTTTC. Translated, it gives CASSPAGGSGANVLTF.

This clone appeared a few times. V gene TRBV15 combines with J gene TRBJ1-2; TRBD1 aligns across 8 bases. The CDR3 has 17 residues. In germline, CDR1 is LNHNV, CDR2 YYDKDF (reference sequence). J gave up 3 bases and V 0 bases, and 9 bases lay outside the gene matches. The CDR3 region has the DNA TGTGCCACCAGCAGAGATCCCCGGACAGGGACGGACTATGGCTACACCTTC. Translated, it gives CATSRDPRTGTDYGYTF.

The V call is TRBV14, the J call TRBJ2-2; 7 nucleotides match TRBD1. Germline CDR1 is SGHDN and CDR2 is FVKESK. V lost 2 bases and J lost 3; bases outside the gene matches: 6. CDR3 length: 16 amino acids. The CDR3 DNA sequence: TGTGCCAGCAGCCAAACCCGACAGGGAGACACCGGGGAGCTGTTTTTT. Its translation is CASSQTRQGDTGELFF.

V is TRBV6-4 and J is TRBJ2-3; 9 bases are a match to TRBD1. The J segment lost 2 bases and the V segment lost 2 bases, leaving 2 bases of the junction unmatched. Per germline, CDR1 MRHNA and CDR2 SNTAGT. The CDR3 covers 15 residues. The CDR3 coding sequence is TGTGCCAGCAGTGACACAGGGGGCGCCACAGATACGCAGTATTTT. Translated, it gives CASSDTGGATDTQYF.

The rearrangement joins TRBV19 to TRBJ1-1, with D maybe TRBD1 (5 bases). In germline, CDR1 is LNHDA, CDR2 SQIVND (reference sequence). The CDR3 is 14 amino acids. Between the trimmed V and J ends, which lost 6 bases and 2 bases, there was a span of 13 bases. The CDR3 spells CASRLDSFNTEAFF. CDR3 DNA sequence: TGTGCCAGTAGACTCGACAGCTTTAACACTGAAGCTTTCTTT.

The chain uses TRBV7-9 and TRBJ2-3; the D gene is possibly TRBD1 (7 bases). Germline V CDR1 and CDR2: SEHNR, FQNEAQ (reference sequence). CDR3 length equals 16 residues. The V end was cut by 5 bases, the J end by 6 bases, with 21 bases between. The CDR3 nucleotides read TGTGCCAGCAGCCCCCGGAGGGGGCAGTCCACGGATACGCAGTATTTT. Protein: CASSPRRGQSTDTQYF. The full variable domain, with the rest looked up from reference TRBV7-9 and TRBJ2-3, is DTGVSQNPRHKITKRGQNVTFRCDPISEHNRLYWYRQTLGQGPEFLTYFQNEAQLEKSRLLSDRFSAERPKGSFSTLEIQRTEQGDSAMYLCASSPRRGQSTDTQYFGPGTRLTVL.

This chain connects TRBV7-9 to TRBJ2-1; 8 nucleotides match TRBD1. J was trimmed by 5 bases and V by 5 bases; bases with no gene match: 11. Germline V lookup: CDR1 SEHNR, CDR2 FQNEAQ (reference sequence). The CDR3 is 16 amino acids. CDR3 sequence: CASSRPGRGPDNEQFF. In DNA form, the CDR3 reads TGTGCCAGCAGCCGGCCGGGCAGGGGGCCCGACAATGAGCAGTTCTTC.

The count of this clone is one. The chain recombines TRBV13 with TRBJ2-7; a weak D match, TRBD1 (6 bases). The CDR3 has 14 amino acids. With 0 bases removed from V and 7 bases from J, the gap between germline ends came to 13 bases. Per germline, CDR1 PRHDT and CDR2 FYEKMQ (reference sequence). The CDR3 DNA follows: TGTGCCAGCAGCTTAGGGGGGGCGCCCGGGGAGCAGTACTTC. Translated, it gives CASSLGGAPGEQYF. Together with reference TRBV13 and TRBJ2-7, the CDR3 gives the full variable domain: AAGVIQSPRHLIKEKRETATLKCYPIPRHDTVYWYQQGPGQDPQFLISFYEKMQSDKGSIPDRFSAQQFSDYHSELNMSSLELGDSALYFCASSLGGAPGEQYFGPGTRLTVT.

This chain links TRBV9 with TRBJ2-7; 10 nucleotides align to TRBD2. This CDR3 is built from 15 residues. Germline V gene data show CDR1 as SGDLS and CDR2 as YYNGEE. With V trimmed by 4 bases and J by 2 bases, 6 bases remained unmatched. Here the CDR3 DNA reads TGTGCCAGCAGCCCCCGCACTAGCGGGGCCTACGAGCAGTACTTC. This sequence encodes CASSPRTSGAYEQYF. Full variable domain (missing parts from reference TRBV9 and TRBJ2-7): DSGVTQTPKHLITATGQRVTLRCSPRSGDLSVYWYQQSLDQGLQFLIQYYNGEERAKGNILERFSAQQFPDLHSELNLSSLELGDSALYFCASSPRTSGAYEQYFGPGTRLTVT.

The V gene is TRBV7-2, the J gene TRBJ2-7, with TRBD2 matching over 9 bases. The CDR3 runs 15 residues. The V gene end was trimmed by 5 bases and the J gene end by 1 base; junction bases not matched to a gene: 6. Germline assignment: CDR1 SGHTA and CDR2 FQGNSA. The CDR3, as DNA: TGTGCCAGCAGCCAGACTAGCGGAACTTCCTACGAGCAGTACTTC. It codes for CASSQTSGTSYEQYF.

V gene TRBV2 combines with J gene TRBJ2-4; D not resolved. V lost 4 bases, J lost 5 bases, and 9 bases lay in between. The CDR3 length is 13 residues. From germline, CDR1 is SNHLY and CDR2 FYNNEI. CDR3 coding DNA: TGTGCCAGCAGTGCGGGTCGGGAAAACATTCAGTACTTC. It encodes CASSAGRENIQYF.

This clone was counted a few times. J is TRBJ1-1 and V is TRBV16; D is ambiguous. Germline CDR1 KGHSY, CDR2 FQNENV. This CDR3 region has 12 residues. Between the trimmed V and J ends, which lost 2 bases and 11 bases, there was a span of 12 bases. CDR3 nucleotides: TGTGCCAGCAGCCAACAGCTAGGCTGGGCTTTCTTT. This codes for CASSQQLGWAFF.

The chain recombines TRBV6-4 with TRBJ2-7; possible D gene TRBD1, 5 bases. V was clipped by 8 bases and J by 4 bases, with 21 bases between them. CDR3 length: 15 residues. Germline CDR1 is MRHNA and CDR2 is SNTAGT. The CDR3 coding sequence is TGTGCCAGCGCGTTCTTAGACAGTCCAGGATACGAGCAGTACTTC. It is translated as CASAFLDSPGYEQYF.